One and the same sample provided the 3 T cell receptor beta chains below, sequenced in a study of blood T cell repertoires in COVID-19. The method was immunoSEQ multiplex PCR; TCRdb's version includes in-frame clones alone and lacks a portion of them. The sample shows 200,000 to 250,000 clones, around 90% of them seen only once. Sequenced sample: PBMCs or T cells enriched from blood (not recorded which). The receptors were gathered from a woman aged 50 to 60 who had recovered from COVID-19.

The chain combines TRBV30 with TRBJ1-5; 9 nucleotides match TRBD1. The CDR3 is 13 amino acids. The ends lost 1 base at V and 6 bases at J; junction bases unmatched: 1. The germline V gene has CDR1 GTSNPN and CDR2 SVGIG (reference sequence). The CDR3 loop reads CAWSATGGQPQHF. As DNA, the CDR3 is TGTGCCTGGAGTGCGACAGGGGGTCAGCCCCAGCATTTT.

The J gene is TRBJ2-5, the V gene TRBV5-1; possible D gene TRBD2, 6 bases. The V gene's germline CDR1 is SGHRS and CDR2 YFSETQ. The germline V and J ends were trimmed by 4 bases and 2 bases, with 12 bases remaining between them. CDR3 length equals 14 residues. The CDR3: CASSGGTGQETQYF. CDR3 bases: TGCGCCAGCAGCGGGGGGACCGGGCAAGAGACCCAGTACTTC.

The V and J genes are TRBV5-8 and TRBJ1-4; D possibly corresponds to TRBD1 (5 bases). The germline V and J ends were trimmed by 2 bases and 7 bases, with 12 bases remaining between them. The CDR3 has 14 residues. Looked up from germline, CDR1 is SGHTS and CDR2 is YDEGEE. The CDR3: CASSFGIRGEKLFF. In DNA form, the CDR3 reads TGTGCCAGCAGCTTTGGGATTAGGGGTGAAAAACTGTTTTTT.